Presented here are 26 T cell receptor beta chains from one specimen sequenced in a study of blood T cell repertoires in COVID-19. The data were produced by immunoSEQ multiplex PCR, yet TCRdb's version contains in-frame clones alone and is incomplete. The data contain about 350,000 clones, approximately 89% of them singletons. Material for sequencing was peripheral blood. These receptors came from a woman aged 60-75 years with COVID-19, enrolled during active disease.

This clone is a singleton in its sample. Other DNA sequences in the same sample also yield this CDR3. The chain joins TRBV7-9 to TRBJ1-2, with D hard to call. The CDR3 spans 12 residues. The germline gives CDR1 SEHNR, CDR2 FQNEAQ (reference sequence). V was trimmed by 2 bases and J by 3 bases, leaving 4 bases between them. CDR3 in amino acids: CASSLQDYGYTF. The CDR3, as DNA: TGTGCCAGCAGCTTACAGGACTATGGCTACACCTTC.

The chain combines TRBV30 with TRBJ1-2; tentative D call: TRBD1 (5 bases). The CDR3 consists of 12 residues. From germline, CDR1 is GTSNPN and CDR2 SVGIG (reference sequence). With 5 bases removed from V and 5 bases from J, the gap between germline ends came to 12 bases. The DNA for the CDR3 is TGTGCCTGGGGTCGGGGGATGTATGGCTACACCTTC. This codes for CAWGRGMYGYTF. Complete variable domain (other parts from reference TRBV30 and TRBJ1-2): SQTIHQWPATLVQPVGSPLSLECTVEGTSNPNLYWYRQAAGRGLQLLFYSVGIGQISSEVPQNLSASRPQDRQFILSSKKLLLSDSGFYLCAWGRGMYGYTFGSGTRLTVV.

J is TRBJ2-1 and V is TRBV7-9; 9 nucleotides line up with TRBD2. The germline V gene has CDR1 SEHNR and CDR2 FQNEAQ (reference sequence). The CDR3 covers 18 residues. Germline trimming cut 5 bases from V and 12 bases from J; bases unmatched to any gene: 23. This CDR3 reads CASSPWVAGSGGKRGQFF. The CDR3 bases are TGTGCCAGCAGCCCGTGGGTTGCGGGTAGCGGGGGCAAACGAGGGCAGTTCTTC. Together with reference TRBV7-9 and TRBJ2-1, the CDR3 gives the full variable domain: DTGVSQNPRHKITKRGQNVTFRCDPISEHNRLYWYRQTLGQGPEFLTYFQNEAQLEKSRLLSDRFSAERPKGSFSTLEIQRTEQGDSAMYLCASSPWVAGSGGKRGQFFGPGTRLTVL.

The gene calls are TRBV18 and TRBJ1-1; 10 nucleotides align to TRBD1. Germline V lookup: CDR1 KGHSH, CDR2 LQKENI. The CDR3 runs 13 residues. The V gene end was trimmed by 2 bases and the J gene end by 10 bases; junction bases not matched to a gene: 4. CDR3 sequence: CASSPLGQGRAFF. The CDR3 DNA follows: TGTGCCAGCTCACCATTGGGACAGGGGCGAGCTTTCTTT.

The CDR3 sequence: CASSDWPRNEQFF. CDR3 DNA: TGTGCCAGCAGTGACTGGCCGCGGAATGAGCAGTTCTTC. This rearrangement joins TRBV6-4 to TRBJ2-1; D remains ambiguous. The germline gives CDR1 MRHNA, CDR2 SNTAGT. Trimming removed 1 base at V and 7 bases at J, with 8 bases between. The CDR3 is 13 amino acids.

The chain's CDR3 is CASSLDGSRTDTQYF. DNA for the CDR3: TGTGCCAGCAGCTTAGACGGCTCGCGGACAGATACGCAGTATTTT. The genes are TRBV7-3 and TRBJ2-3; D remains unclear. Germline CDR1 reads SGHTA; CDR2 reads FQGTGA. Trimming stripped 2 bases from V and 3 bases from J, with 12 bases between. The CDR3 has 15 residues.

The CDR3 sequence: CASSQRLAGSYNEQFF. The CDR3 DNA follows: TGTGCCAGCAGCCAGAGACTAGCGGGGAGTTATAATGAGCAGTTCTTC. The chain recombines TRBV4-2 with TRBJ2-1, with TRBD2 matching 11 bases. Trimming removed 3 bases from V and 7 bases from J; junction bases left unmatched: 8. Germline V gene data show CDR1 as LGHNA and CDR2 as YNFKEQ. The CDR3 runs to 16 residues.

This chain connects TRBV5-1 to TRBJ1-5; D uncertain. Trimming shortened V by 5 bases and J by 6 bases, and 12 bases separated the two germline ends. The germline gives CDR1 SGHRS, CDR2 YFSETQ. CDR3 length: 13 residues. The CDR3 DNA sequence: TGCGCCAGCAGACTATCAGAGGGTCAGCCCCAGCATTTT. Translating gives CASRLSEGQPQHF.

The chain links TRBV6-5 to TRBJ2-5; tentatively, D is TRBD1 (6 bases). Germline V gene sequence: CDR1 MNHEY, CDR2 SVGAGI. Trimming stripped 3 bases from V and 5 bases from J, with 13 bases between. This CDR3 is 14 amino acids long. CDR3 loop: CASSYYRVTETQYF. The CDR3 coding sequence is TGTGCCAGCAGTTATTACAGGGTGACGGAGACCCAGTACTTC.

As regards this clone: Different DNA sequences within this sample yield the same CDR3. V usage is TRBV6-5 and J usage is TRBJ1-1; 7 bases are a match to TRBD1. Germline CDR1 and CDR2: MNHEY and SVGAGI. This CDR3 has 15 residues. V lost 3 bases and J lost 2; bases outside the gene matches: 6. CDR3 in DNA: TGTGCCAGCAGTTATTCGAACAGGGGCAACACTGAAGCTTTCTTT. This codes for CASSYSNRGNTEAFF.

The V call is TRBV11-2, the J call TRBJ1-2, with TRBD1 matching 9 bases. This CDR3 comprises 13 residues. Germline CDR1 SGHAT, CDR2 FQNNGV. Trimming cost V 5 bases and J 8 bases; bases outside gene matches: 6. The CDR3, as DNA: TGTGCCAGCAGCGATACAGGGGGCGAGGGCTACACCTTC. The encoded protein is CASSDTGGEGYTF.

The rearrangement uses TRBV29-1 and TRBJ1-1, with no clear D. The CDR3 length is 14 residues. The V end lost 5 bases, the J end lost 2 bases, and 15 bases lay between the germline ends. Germline values: CDR1 SQVTM, CDR2 ANQGSEA. The CDR3 loop reads CSVRRETLNTEAFF. CDR3 nucleotide sequence: TGCAGCGTTCGCCGGGAGACTCTTAACACTGAAGCTTTCTTT.

A single count supports this clone. V and J are TRBV24-1 and TRBJ2-5, with 8 bases matching TRBD2. The CDR3 consists of 15 residues. Germline CDR1 is KGHDR and CDR2 is SFDVKD. With V trimmed by 9 bases and J by 5 bases, 13 bases remained unmatched. DNA of the CDR3: TGTGCCACCTCCTCGGGGGGGGCCGGGCAGGAGACCCAGTACTTC. It codes for CATSSGGAGQETQYF.

This clone was counted a few times. The chain is built from TRBV5-6 and TRBJ2-3; 9 nucleotides agree with TRBD2. Losses at the gene ends were 0 bases for V and 0 bases for J; bases not matched to a gene: 5. Germline V gene data show CDR1 as SGHDT and CDR2 as YYEEEE. CDR3 size: 17 residues. CDR3 protein: CASSLGSTSGSTDTQYF. The CDR3 nucleotides read TGTGCCAGCAGCTTGGGCTCAACTAGCGGGAGCACAGATACGCAGTATTTT.

The chain links TRBV12-5 to TRBJ1-1; D gene uncertain. V lost 2 bases and J 4 bases, leaving 8 bases between the germline ends. The CDR3 is 13 residues long. Per the germline V gene, CDR1 is LGHNT and CDR2 is FRNRAP. CDR3 amino acids: CASGLSLVTEAFF. In nucleotides, the CDR3 is TGTGCTAGTGGTTTGTCCCTAGTCACTGAAGCTTTCTTT. Full variable domain (remainder filled in from reference TRBV12-5 and TRBJ1-1): DARVTQTPRHKVTEMGQEVTMRCQPILGHNTVFWYRQTMMQGLELLAYFRNRAPLDDSGMPKDRFSAEMPDATLATLKIQPSEPRDSAVYFCASGLSLVTEAFFGQGTRLTVV.

This chain links TRBV29-1 with TRBJ2-5, with TRBD2 as a possible D gene (7 bases). V lost 6 bases, J lost 5 bases, and 22 bases lay in between. Germline loops: CDR1 SQVTM, CDR2 ANQGSEA. The length of the CDR3 is 15 residues. The CDR3 loop is CSVTPRGAVRETQYF. The CDR3 DNA reads as TGCAGCGTGACGCCCCGGGGGGCCGTCCGGGAGACCCAGTACTTC.

V gene TRBV19 combines with J gene TRBJ1-4; 7 nucleotides match TRBD1. Germline loops: CDR1 LNHDA, CDR2 SQIVND (reference sequence). V was pared by 4 bases and J by 5 bases, with 7 bases of the junction left unmatched. The CDR3 spans 15 residues. Here the CDR3 reads CASSTTGTVNEKLFF. The CDR3 coding sequence is TGTGCCAGTAGTACCACCGGGACAGTGAATGAAAAACTGTTTTTT.

The CDR3 sequence: CASSPGHNSNQPQHF. The CDR3 DNA reads as TGTGCCAGCTCACCAGGGCACAATAGCAATCAGCCCCAGCATTTT. The V call is TRBV18, the J call TRBJ1-5; D is unclear. The V gene lost 2 bases and the J gene lost 0 bases, with 8 bases spanning the gap. This CDR3 spans 15 amino acids. CDR1 KGHSH and CDR2 LQKENI come from the germline V gene.

The rearrangement joins TRBV7-2 to TRBJ2-1, with 12 bases aligning to TRBD2. After removal of 4 bases from V and 0 bases from J, the junction contained 7 bases not matched to a gene. The CDR3 contains 18 residues. Germline V lookup: CDR1 SGHTA, CDR2 FQGNSA. For the CDR3, the DNA is TGTGCCAGCAGCTACACCGGACTAGCGGGGAACTCCTACAATGAGCAGTTCTTC. This sequence encodes CASSYTGLAGNSYNEQFF.

The V and J genes are TRBV5-1 and TRBJ2-2; tentatively, D is TRBD1 (6 bases). Germline-derived CDR1 and CDR2 are SGHRS and YFSETQ. Trimming took off 4 bases at V and 4 bases at J, with 14 bases between the two ends. The CDR3 spans 15 residues. The CDR3 is CASSPQGTGTGELFF. In nucleotides, the CDR3 is TGCGCCAGCAGCCCCCAGGGGACGGGCACCGGGGAGCTGTTTTTT.

The chain is built from TRBV3-1 (or the pseudogene TRBV3-2) and TRBJ1-1; D uncertain. With 2 bases removed from V and 7 bases from J, the gap between germline ends came to 8 bases. CDR3 length: 12 amino acids. CDR1 and CDR2 from the germline V gene are LGHDT and YNNKEL (reference sequence). The CDR3 DNA reads TGTGCCAGCAGCCAATCGTCGGGTGAAGCTTTCTTT. Translation gives CASSQSSGEAFF.

The chain links TRBV20-1 to TRBJ1-1; a possible D gene is TRBD1 (5 bases). This CDR3 is 11 amino acids long. V lost 3 bases, J lost 6 bases, and 8 bases lay in between. Per germline, CDR1 DFQATT and CDR2 SNEGSKA (reference sequence). The DNA of the CDR3 is TGCAGTGCTAGTAAGACAGCTGAAGCTTTCTTT. Translated: CSASKTAEAFF.

This clone was counted once. The rearrangement joins TRBV18 to TRBJ2-5; D gene ambiguous. Germline V gene lookup returns CDR1 KGHSH and CDR2 LQKENI. V lost 1 base to trimming and J lost 5 bases, with 17 bases between them. CDR3 length: 16 residues. This CDR3 is CASSPRDQQPGETQYF. The CDR3 DNA follows: TGTGCCAGCTCACCACGTGACCAGCAACCCGGGGAGACCCAGTACTTC. Variable domain in full (rest from reference TRBV18 and TRBJ2-5): NAGVMQNPRHLVRRRGQEARLRCSPMKGHSHVYWYRQLPEEGLKFMVYLQKENIIDESGMPKERFSAEFPKEGPSILRIQQVVRGDSAAYFCASSPRDQQPGETQYFGPGTRLLVL.

The V gene is TRBV3-1 (or the pseudogene TRBV3-2), the J gene TRBJ2-3; D ambiguous. The germline V gene has CDR1 LGHDT and CDR2 YNNKEL (reference sequence). This CDR3 region has 11 residues. V lost 3 bases, J lost 7 bases, and 5 bases lay in between. The CDR3 is CASSHSYTQYF. CDR3 bases: TGTGCCAGCAGCCACTCCTATACGCAGTATTTT.

The chain has TRBV7-9 and TRBJ2-1; the D gene is possibly TRBD2 (7 bases). With 4 bases removed from V and 14 bases from J, the gap between germline ends came to 12 bases. Germline loops: CDR1 SEHNR, CDR2 FQNEAQ (reference sequence). The CDR3 is 11 residues long. The chain's CDR3 is CASSSRGAEFF. CDR3 DNA: TGTGCCAGCAGCTCCCGGGGGGCGGAGTTCTTC.

CDR3 loop: CASKGDRGHSGDTQYF. CDR3 nucleotides: TGCGCCAGCAAGGGAGACAGGGGGCATTCAGGAGATACGCAGTATTTT. The chain joins TRBV23-1 to TRBJ2-3; 10 bases are shared with TRBD1. TRBV23-1 is an ORF; its function is uncertain. The CDR3 is 16 residues long. After removal of 7 bases from V and 5 bases from J, the junction contained 12 bases not matched to a gene.